The sequence of this TCR beta chain was determined in a study of control samples from healthy donors and cancer patients. Libraries were prepared by immunoSEQ multiplex PCR; TCRdb keeps only in-frame clonotypes and omits some of them. The top ten clones hold around 14% of a sample with about 130,000 clones, just under 95% of them seen once. The CDR3 runs 16 residues. Germline values: CDR1 MNHNS, CDR2 SASEGT. The ends were cut back, 3 bases at V and 3 bases at J, with 14 bases in the middle. The rearrangement links TRBV6-1 to TRBJ1-4, with TRBD1 as a possible D gene (6 bases). The clonotype originates from a man aged 55 to 69 with colorectal cancer. Sequencing was performed on PBMCs. This CDR3 reads CASSDLSGASNEKLFF. CDR3 DNA sequence: TGTGCCAGCAGTGATCTCTCGGGGGCTTCTAATGAAAAACTGTTTTTT.